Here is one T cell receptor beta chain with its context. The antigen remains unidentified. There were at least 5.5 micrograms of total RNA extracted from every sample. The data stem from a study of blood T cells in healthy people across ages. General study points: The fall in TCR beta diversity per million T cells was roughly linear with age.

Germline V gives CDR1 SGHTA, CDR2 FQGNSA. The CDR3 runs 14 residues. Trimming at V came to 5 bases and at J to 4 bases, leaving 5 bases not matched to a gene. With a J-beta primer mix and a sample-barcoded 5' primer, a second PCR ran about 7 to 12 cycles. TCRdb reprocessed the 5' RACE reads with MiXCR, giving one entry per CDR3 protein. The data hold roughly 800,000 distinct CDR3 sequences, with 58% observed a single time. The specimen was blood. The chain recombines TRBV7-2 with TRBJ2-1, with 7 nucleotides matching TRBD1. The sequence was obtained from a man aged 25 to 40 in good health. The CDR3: CASSPTGKYNEQFF. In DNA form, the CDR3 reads TGTGCCAGCAGCCCGACAGGGAAGTACAATGAGCAGTTCTTC.